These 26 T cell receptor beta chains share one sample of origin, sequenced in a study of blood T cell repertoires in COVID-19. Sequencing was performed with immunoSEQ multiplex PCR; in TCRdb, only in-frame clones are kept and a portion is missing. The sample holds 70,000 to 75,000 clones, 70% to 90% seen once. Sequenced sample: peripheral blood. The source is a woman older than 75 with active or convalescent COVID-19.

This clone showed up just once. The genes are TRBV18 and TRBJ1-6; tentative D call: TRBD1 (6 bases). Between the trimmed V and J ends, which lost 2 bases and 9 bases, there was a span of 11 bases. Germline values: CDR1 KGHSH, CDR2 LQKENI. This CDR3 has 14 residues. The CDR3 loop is CASSPAQGSSPLHF. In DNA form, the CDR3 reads TGTGCCAGCTCACCAGCACAGGGTAGTTCACCCCTCCACTTT.

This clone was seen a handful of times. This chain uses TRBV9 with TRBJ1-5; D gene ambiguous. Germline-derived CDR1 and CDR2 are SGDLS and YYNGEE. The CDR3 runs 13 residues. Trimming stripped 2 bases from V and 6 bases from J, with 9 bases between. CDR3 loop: CASSVREGQPQHF. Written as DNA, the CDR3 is TGTGCCAGCAGCGTGAGGGAGGGTCAGCCCCAGCATTTT.

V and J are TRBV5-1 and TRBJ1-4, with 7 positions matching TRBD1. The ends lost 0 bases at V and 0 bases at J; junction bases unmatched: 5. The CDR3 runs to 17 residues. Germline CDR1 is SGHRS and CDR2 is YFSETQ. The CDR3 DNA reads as TGCGCCAGCAGCTTGGCGTCAGGGGGTGCAACTAATGAAAAACTGTTTTTT. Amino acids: CASSLASGGATNEKLFF.

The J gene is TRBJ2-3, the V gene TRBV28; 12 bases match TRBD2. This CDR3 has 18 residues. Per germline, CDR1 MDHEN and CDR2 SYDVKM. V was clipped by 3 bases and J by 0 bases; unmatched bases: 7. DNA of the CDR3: TGTGCCAGCAGTTTTAGTACTAGCGGGGGGACTAGCACAGATACGCAGTATTTT. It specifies CASSFSTSGGTSTDTQYF.

This CDR3 is CASSEDGDSIAKNIQYF. The CDR3 nucleotides read TGTGCCAGCAGTGAAGATGGGGACTCTATAGCCAAAAACATTCAGTACTTC. The chain has TRBV2 and TRBJ2-4; perhaps TRBD2 as D (6 bases). Trimming took 1 base from V and 0 from J, leaving 13 bases between them. The CDR3 has 17 residues. Germline CDR1 and CDR2: SNHLY and FYNNEI.

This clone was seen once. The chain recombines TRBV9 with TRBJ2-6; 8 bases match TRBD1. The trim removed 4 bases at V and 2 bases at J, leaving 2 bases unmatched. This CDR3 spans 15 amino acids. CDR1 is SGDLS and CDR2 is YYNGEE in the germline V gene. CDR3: CASSPGGAGANVLTF. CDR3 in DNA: TGTGCCAGCAGCCCAGGGGGCGCTGGGGCCAACGTCCTGACTTTC.

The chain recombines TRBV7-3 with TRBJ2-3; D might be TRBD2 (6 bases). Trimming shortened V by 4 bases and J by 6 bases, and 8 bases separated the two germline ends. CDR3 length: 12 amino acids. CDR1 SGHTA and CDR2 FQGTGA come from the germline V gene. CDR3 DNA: TGTGCCAGCAGCTATGGGGGGGATACGCAGTATTTT. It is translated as CASSYGGDTQYF.

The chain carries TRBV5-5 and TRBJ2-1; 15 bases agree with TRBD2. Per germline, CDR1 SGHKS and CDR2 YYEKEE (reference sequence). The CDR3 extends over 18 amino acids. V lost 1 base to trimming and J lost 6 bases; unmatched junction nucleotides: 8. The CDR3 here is CASSLRTSGGAGINEQFF. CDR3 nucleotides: TGTGCCAGCAGCTTGCGGACTAGCGGGGGGGCTGGGATCAATGAGCAGTTCTTC.

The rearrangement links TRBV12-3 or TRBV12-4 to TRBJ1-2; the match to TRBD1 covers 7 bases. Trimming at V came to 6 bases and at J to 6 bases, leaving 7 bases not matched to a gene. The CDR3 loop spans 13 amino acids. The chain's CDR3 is CASSRDSANGYTF. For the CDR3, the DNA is TGTGCCAGCAGCCGGGACAGCGCCAATGGCTACACCTTC.

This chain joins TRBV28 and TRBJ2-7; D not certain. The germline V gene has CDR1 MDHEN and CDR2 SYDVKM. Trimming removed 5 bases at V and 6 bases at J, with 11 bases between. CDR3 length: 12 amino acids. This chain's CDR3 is CASSERRVEQYF. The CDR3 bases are TGTGCCAGCAGTGAGCGACGGGTCGAGCAGTACTTC.

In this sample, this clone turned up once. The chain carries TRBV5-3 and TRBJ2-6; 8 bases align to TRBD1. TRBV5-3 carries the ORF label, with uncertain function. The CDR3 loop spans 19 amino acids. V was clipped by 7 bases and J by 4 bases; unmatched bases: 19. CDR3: CARPHLGYRGEPGANVLTF. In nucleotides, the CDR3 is TGTGCCAGACCACATTTGGGGTACAGGGGGGAACCAGGGGCCAACGTCCTGACTTTC.

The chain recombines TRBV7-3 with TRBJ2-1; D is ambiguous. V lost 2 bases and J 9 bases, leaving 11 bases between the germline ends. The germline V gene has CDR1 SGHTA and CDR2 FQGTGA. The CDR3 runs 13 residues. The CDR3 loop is CASSLGQAGEQFF. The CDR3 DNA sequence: TGTGCCAGCAGCTTAGGGCAGGCCGGTGAGCAGTTCTTC.

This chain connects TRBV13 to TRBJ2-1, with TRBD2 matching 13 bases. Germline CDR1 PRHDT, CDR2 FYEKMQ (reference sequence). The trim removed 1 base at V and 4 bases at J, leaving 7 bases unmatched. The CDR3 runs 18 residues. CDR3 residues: CASSLDGGLAGLYNEQFF. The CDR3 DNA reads TGTGCCAGCAGCTTAGATGGGGGACTAGCGGGACTATACAATGAGCAGTTCTTC.

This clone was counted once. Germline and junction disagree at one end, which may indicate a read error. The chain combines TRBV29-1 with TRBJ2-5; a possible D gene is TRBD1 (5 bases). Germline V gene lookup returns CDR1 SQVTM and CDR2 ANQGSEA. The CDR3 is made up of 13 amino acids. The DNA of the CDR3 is TGCAGCGTGGAAGGGGCGAATCAAGAGACCCAGTACTTC. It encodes CSVEGANQETQYF.

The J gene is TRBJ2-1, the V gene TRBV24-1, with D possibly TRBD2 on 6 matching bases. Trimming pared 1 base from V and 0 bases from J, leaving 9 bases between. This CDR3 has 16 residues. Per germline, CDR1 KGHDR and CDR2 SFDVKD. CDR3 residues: CATSDLVGGSYNEQFF. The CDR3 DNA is TGTGCCACCAGTGATTTAGTCGGGGGCTCCTACAATGAGCAGTTCTTC.

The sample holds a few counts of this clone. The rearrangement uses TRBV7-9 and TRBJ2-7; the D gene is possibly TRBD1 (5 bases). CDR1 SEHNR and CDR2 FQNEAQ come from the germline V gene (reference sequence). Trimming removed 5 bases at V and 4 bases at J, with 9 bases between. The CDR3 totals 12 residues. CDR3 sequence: CASSHDRYEQYF. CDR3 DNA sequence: TGTGCCAGCAGCCACGACAGATACGAGCAGTACTTC.

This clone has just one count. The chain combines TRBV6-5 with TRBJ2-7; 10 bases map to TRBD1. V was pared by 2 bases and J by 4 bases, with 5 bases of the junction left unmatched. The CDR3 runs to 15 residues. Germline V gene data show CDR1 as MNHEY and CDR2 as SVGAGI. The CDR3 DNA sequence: TGTGCCAGCAGTTACAACGGACAGGGGGTGTACGAGCAGTACTTC. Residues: CASSYNGQGVYEQYF.

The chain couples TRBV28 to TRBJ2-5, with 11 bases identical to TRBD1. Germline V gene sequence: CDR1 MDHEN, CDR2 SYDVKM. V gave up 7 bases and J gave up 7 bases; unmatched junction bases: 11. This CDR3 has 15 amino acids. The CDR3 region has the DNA TGTGCCAGCACTAGGGGGGACAGGGGGTTTTGGACCCAGTACTTC. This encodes CASTRGDRGFWTQYF.

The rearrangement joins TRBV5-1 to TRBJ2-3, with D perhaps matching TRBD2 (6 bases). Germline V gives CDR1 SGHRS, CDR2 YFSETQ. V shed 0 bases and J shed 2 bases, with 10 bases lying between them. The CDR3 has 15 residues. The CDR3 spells CASSLGGTATDTQYF. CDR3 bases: TGCGCCAGCAGCTTGGGCGGGACCGCCACAGATACGCAGTATTTT.

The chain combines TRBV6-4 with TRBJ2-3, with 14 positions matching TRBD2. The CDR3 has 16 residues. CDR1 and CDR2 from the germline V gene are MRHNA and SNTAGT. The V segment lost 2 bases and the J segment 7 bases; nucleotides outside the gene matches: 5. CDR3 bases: TGTGCCAGCAGTGACCGGACTAGCGGGGGGTTAAATACGCAGTATTTT. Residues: CASSDRTSGGLNTQYF.

Here the CDR3 DNA reads TGTGCCAGCAGCACAGGGACTGGAAACACCATATATTTT. This translates into CASSTGTGNTIYF. V and J are TRBV12-3 or TRBV12-4 and TRBJ1-3; possibly TRBD1 for D (6 bases). Trimming cost V 6 bases and J 2 bases, with 8 bases left between them. This CDR3 comprises 13 residues.

CDR3 protein: CASGPGGTTTNEKLFF. CDR3 DNA: TGTGCCAGCGGGCCAGGGGGAACAACAACTAATGAAAAACTGTTTTTT. V usage is TRBV5-4 and J usage is TRBJ1-4; TRBD1 aligns across 7 bases. Losses at the gene ends were 7 bases for V and 0 bases for J; bases not matched to a gene: 9. The CDR3 totals 16 residues. Germline-derived CDR1 and CDR2 are SGHNT and YYREEE (reference sequence).

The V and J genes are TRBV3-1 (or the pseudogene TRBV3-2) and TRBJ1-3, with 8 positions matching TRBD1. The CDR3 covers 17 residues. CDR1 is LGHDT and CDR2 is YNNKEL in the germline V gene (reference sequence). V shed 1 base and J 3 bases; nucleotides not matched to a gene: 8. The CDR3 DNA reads TGTGCCAGCAGCCAAGGATTCTACAGGGGGTTTGGAAACACCATATATTTT. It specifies CASSQGFYRGFGNTIYF.

Here the CDR3 DNA reads TGTGCCAGCAGACCCACCGGGACAGCGGATTCACCCCTCCACTTT. It specifies CASRPTGTADSPLHF. The rearrangement links TRBV6-5 to TRBJ1-6; TRBD1 aligns across 7 bases. Germline V gene sequence: CDR1 MNHEY, CDR2 SVGAGI. V lost 6 bases to trimming and J lost 8 bases; unmatched junction nucleotides: 10. The CDR3 contains 15 residues.

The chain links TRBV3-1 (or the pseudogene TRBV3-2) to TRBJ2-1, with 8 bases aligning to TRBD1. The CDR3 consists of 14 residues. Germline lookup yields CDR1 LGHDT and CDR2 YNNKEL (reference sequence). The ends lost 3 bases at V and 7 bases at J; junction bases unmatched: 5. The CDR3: CASSHGQGKNEQFF. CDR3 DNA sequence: TGTGCCAGCAGCCACGGACAGGGTAAGAATGAGCAGTTCTTC.

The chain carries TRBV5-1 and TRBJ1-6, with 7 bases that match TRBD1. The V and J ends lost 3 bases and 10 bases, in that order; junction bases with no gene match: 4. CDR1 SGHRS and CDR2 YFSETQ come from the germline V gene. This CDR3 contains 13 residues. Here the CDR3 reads CASSSDRYSPLHF. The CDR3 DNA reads TGCGCCAGCAGCTCGGACAGGTACTCACCCCTCCACTTT. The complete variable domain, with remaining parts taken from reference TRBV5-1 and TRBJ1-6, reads KAGVTQTPRYLIKTRGQQVTLSCSPISGHRSVSWYQQTPGQGLQFLFEYFSETQRNKGNFPGRFSGRQFSNSRSEMNVSTLELGDSALYLCASSSDRYSPLHFGNGTRLTVT.